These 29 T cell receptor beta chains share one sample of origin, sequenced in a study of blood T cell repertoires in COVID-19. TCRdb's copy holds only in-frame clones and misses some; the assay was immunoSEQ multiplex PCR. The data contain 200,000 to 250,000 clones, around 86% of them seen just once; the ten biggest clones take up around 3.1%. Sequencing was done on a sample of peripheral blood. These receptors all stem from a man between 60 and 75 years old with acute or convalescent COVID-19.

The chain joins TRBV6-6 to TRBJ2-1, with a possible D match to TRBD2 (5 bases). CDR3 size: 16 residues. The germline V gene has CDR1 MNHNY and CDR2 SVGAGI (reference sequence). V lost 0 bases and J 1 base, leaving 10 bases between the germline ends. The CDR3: CASSYSRTVSYNEQFF. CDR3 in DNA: TGTGCCAGCAGTTACTCGCGGACTGTATCCTACAATGAGCAGTTCTTC.

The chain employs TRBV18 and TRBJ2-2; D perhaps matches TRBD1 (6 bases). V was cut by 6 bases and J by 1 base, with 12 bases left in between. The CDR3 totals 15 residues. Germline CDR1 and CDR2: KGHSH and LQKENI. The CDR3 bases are TGTGCCAGCTCGCTAGACAGGTTGAACACCGGGGAGCTGTTTTTT. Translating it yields CASSLDRLNTGELFF.

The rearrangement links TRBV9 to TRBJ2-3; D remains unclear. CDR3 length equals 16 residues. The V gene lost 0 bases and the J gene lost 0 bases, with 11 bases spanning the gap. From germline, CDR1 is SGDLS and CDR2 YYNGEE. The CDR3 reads CASSVEHHSSTDTQYF. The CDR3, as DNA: TGTGCCAGCAGCGTAGAACACCATTCTAGCACAGATACGCAGTATTTT.

The DNA for the CDR3 is TGTGCCAGCAGACTGGGGGGGGGAGAGACCCAGTACTTC. This translates into CASRLGGGETQYF. The V gene is TRBV27, the J gene TRBJ2-5; TRBD2 matches at 7 bases. CDR1 MNHEY and CDR2 SMNVEV come from the germline V gene (reference sequence). CDR3 size: 13 residues. Losses at the gene ends were 6 bases for V and 4 bases for J; bases not matched to a gene: 5.

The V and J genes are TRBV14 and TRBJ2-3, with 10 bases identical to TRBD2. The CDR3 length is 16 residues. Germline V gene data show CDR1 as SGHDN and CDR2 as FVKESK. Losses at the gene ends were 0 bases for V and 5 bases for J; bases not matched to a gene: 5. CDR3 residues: CASSQDSGGFIDTQYF. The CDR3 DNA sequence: TGTGCCAGCAGCCAAGATAGCGGGGGGTTTATAGATACGCAGTATTTT.

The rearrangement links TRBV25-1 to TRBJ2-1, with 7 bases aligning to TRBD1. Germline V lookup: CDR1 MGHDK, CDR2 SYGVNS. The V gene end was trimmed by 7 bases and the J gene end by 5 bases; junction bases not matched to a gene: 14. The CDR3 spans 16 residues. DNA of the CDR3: TGTGCCAGCAAGACAGGGTTTAGTGCCCTTAACAATGAGCAGTTCTTC. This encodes CASKTGFSALNNEQFF.

The CDR3 nucleotides are TGTGCCAGCAGCCCAACGATGACGGGACAGGGTGATTCACCCCTCCACTTT. It translates to CASSPTMTGQGDSPLHF. The J gene is TRBJ1-6, the V gene TRBV3-1 (or the pseudogene TRBV3-2); 9 bases align to TRBD1. The CDR3 covers 17 residues. The junction had 12 bases not matched to a gene; V was cut back by 4 bases and J by 8 bases. Germline-derived CDR1 and CDR2 are LGHDT and YNNKEL (reference sequence).

The CDR3 nucleotides read TGCAGCGTTGGTTCGGGGGGTGTCACCGGGGAGCTGTTTTTT. Amino acids: CSVGSGGVTGELFF. The chain links TRBV29-1 to TRBJ2-2, with 7 bases fitting TRBD2. CDR1 and CDR2 (germline): SQVTM, ANQGSEA. The CDR3 sequence is 14 residues long. V shed 4 bases, J shed 4 bases, and the junction held 6 bases outside the gene matches.

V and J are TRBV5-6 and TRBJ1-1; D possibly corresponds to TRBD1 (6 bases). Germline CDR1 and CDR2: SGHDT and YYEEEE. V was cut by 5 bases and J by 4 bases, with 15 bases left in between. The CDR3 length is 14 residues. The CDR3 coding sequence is TGTGCCAGCAGGAAAACAGGGCAGACCACTGAAGCTTTCTTT. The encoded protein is CASRKTGQTTEAFF.

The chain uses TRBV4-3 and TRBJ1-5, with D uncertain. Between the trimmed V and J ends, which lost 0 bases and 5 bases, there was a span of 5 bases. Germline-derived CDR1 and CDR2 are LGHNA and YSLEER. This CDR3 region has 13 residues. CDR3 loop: CASSQEAYQPQHF. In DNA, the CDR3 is TGCGCCAGCAGCCAAGAGGCTTATCAGCCCCAGCATTTT.

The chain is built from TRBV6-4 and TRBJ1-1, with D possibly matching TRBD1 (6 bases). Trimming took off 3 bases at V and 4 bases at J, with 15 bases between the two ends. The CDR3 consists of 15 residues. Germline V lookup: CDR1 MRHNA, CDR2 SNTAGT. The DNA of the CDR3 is TGTGCCAGCAGTGAAACGGGGGGCGGGCGCACTGAAGCTTTCTTT. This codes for CASSETGGGRTEAFF.

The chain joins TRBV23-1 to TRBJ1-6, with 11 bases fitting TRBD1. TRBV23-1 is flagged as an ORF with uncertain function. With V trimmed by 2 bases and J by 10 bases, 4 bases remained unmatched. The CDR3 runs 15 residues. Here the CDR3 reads CASSQPGQGGSPLHF. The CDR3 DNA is TGCGCCAGCAGTCAACCGGGACAGGGGGGATCACCCCTCCACTTT.

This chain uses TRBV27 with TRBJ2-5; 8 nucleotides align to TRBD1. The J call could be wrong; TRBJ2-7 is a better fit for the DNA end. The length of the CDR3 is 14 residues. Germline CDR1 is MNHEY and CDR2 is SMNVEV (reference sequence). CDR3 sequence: CASSFDRGRVEQYF. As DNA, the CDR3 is TGTGCCAGCAGTTTCGACAGGGGAAGGGTCGAGCAGTACTTC.

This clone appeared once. The CDR3 DNA is TGTGCCAGCCACCCAAGGACAGGGGGCTTTGGTAATGAAAAACTGTTTTTT. Encoded protein: CASHPRTGGFGNEKLFF. This rearrangement joins TRBV2 to TRBJ1-4, with 11 bases lining up with TRBD1. V shed 8 bases, J shed 4 bases, and the junction held 12 bases outside the gene matches. This CDR3 is 17 amino acids long. Germline lookup yields CDR1 SNHLY and CDR2 FYNNEI.

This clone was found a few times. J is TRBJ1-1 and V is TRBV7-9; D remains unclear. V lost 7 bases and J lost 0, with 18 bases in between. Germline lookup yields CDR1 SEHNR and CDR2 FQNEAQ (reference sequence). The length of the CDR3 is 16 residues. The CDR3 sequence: CASISISLRLNTEAFF. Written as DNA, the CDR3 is TGTGCCAGCATCTCGATTAGCCTAAGGTTGAACACTGAAGCTTTCTTT. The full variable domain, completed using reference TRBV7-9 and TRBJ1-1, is DTGVSQNPRHKITKRGQNVTFRCDPISEHNRLYWYRQTLGQGPEFLTYFQNEAQLEKSRLLSDRFSAERPKGSFSTLEIQRTEQGDSAMYLCASISISLRLNTEAFFGQGTRLTVV.

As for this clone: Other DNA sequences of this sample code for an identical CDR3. CDR3 amino acids: CASSGTDQETQYF. The CDR3 bases are TGTGCCAGCTCGGGGACAGACCAAGAGACCCAGTACTTC. This chain connects TRBV18 to TRBJ2-5; 7 bases are a match to TRBD1. There are 13 residues in the CDR3. V trimming: 6 bases; J trimming: 0 bases; junction bases outside the gene matches: 1. Germline loops: CDR1 KGHSH, CDR2 LQKENI. Variable domain in full (rest from reference TRBV18 and TRBJ2-5): NAGVMQNPRHLVRRRGQEARLRCSPMKGHSHVYWYRQLPEEGLKFMVYLQKENIIDESGMPKERFSAEFPKEGPSILRIQQVVRGDSAAYFCASSGTDQETQYFGPGTRLLVL.

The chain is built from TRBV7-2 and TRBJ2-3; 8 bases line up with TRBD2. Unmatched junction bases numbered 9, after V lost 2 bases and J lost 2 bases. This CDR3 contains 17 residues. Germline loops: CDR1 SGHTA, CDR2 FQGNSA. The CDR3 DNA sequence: TGTGCCAGCAGCTTATTCGTAGCGGGGACATACACAGATACGCAGTATTTT. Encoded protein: CASSLFVAGTYTDTQYF.

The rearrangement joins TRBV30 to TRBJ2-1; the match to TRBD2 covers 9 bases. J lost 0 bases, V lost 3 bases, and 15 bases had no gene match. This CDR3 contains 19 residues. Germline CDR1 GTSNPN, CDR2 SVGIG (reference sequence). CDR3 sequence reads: CAWRGFGASGASSYNEQFF. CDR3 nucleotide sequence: TGTGCCTGGAGGGGATTTGGGGCTAGCGGGGCCAGCTCCTACAATGAGCAGTTCTTC. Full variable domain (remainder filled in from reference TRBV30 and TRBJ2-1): SQTIHQWPATLVQPVGSPLSLECTVEGTSNPNLYWYRQAAGRGLQLLFYSVGIGQISSEVPQNLSASRPQDRQFILSSKKLLLSDSGFYLCAWRGFGASGASSYNEQFFGPGTRLTVL.

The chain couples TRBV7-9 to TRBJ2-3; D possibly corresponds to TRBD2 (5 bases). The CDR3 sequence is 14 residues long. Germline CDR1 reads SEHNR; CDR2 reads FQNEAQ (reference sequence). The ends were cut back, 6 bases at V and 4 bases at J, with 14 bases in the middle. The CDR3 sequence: CASRSREGPDTQYF. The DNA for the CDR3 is TGTGCCAGCAGATCCCGAGAGGGCCCAGATACGCAGTATTTT.

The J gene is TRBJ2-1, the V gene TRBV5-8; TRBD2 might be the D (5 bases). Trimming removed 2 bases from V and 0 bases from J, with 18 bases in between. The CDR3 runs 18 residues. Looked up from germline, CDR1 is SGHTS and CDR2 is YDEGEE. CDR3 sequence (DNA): TGTGCCAGCAGCTTATCAGTGCGGGCCTCCAGCTCCTACAATGAGCAGTTCTTC. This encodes CASSLSVRASSSYNEQFF. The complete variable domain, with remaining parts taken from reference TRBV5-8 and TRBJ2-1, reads EAGVTQSPTHLIKTRGQQATLRCSPISGHTSVYWYQQALGLGLQFLLWYDEGEERNRGNFPPRFSGRQFPNYSSELNVNALELEDSALYLCASSLSVRASSSYNEQFFGPGTRLTVL.

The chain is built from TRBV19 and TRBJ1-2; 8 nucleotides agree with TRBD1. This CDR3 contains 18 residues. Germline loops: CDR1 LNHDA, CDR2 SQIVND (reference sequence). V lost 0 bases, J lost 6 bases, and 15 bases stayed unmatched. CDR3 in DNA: TGTGCCAGTAGTATAGATACTGGACAGGGAGCGGGATATGATGGCTACACCTTC. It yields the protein CASSIDTGQGAGYDGYTF.

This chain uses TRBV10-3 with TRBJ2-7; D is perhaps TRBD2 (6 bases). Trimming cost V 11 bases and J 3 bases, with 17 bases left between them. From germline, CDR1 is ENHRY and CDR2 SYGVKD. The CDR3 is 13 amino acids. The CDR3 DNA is TGTGCCTCCGATCAGGGAGGAGTCTACGAGCAGTACTTC. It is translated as CASDQGGVYEQYF.

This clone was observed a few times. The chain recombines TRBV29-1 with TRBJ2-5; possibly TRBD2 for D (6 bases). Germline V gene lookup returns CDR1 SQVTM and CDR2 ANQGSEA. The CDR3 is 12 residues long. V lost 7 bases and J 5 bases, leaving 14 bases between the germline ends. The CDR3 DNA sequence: TGCAGCGCCGAACTAGCTGGTGAGACCCAGTACTTC. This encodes CSAELAGETQYF. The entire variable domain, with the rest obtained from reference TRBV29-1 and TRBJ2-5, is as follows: SAVISQKPSRDICQRGTSLTIQCQVDSQVTMMFWYRQQPGQSLTLIATANQGSEATYESGFVIDKFPISRPNLTFSTLTVSNMSPEDSSIYLCSAELAGETQYFGPGTRLLVL.

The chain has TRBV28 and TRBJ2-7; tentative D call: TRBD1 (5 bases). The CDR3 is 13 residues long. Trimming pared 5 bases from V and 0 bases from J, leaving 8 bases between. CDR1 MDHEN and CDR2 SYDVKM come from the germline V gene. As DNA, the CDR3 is TGTGCCAGCAGTCGACAGCTCTCCTACGAGCAGTACTTC. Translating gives CASSRQLSYEQYF.

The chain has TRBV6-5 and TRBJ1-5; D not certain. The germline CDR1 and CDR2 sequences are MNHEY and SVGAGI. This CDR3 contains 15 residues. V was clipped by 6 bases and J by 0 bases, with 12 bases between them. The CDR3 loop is CASRLREYSNQPQHF. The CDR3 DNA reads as TGTGCCAGCAGACTCCGGGAGTATAGCAATCAGCCCCAGCATTTT.

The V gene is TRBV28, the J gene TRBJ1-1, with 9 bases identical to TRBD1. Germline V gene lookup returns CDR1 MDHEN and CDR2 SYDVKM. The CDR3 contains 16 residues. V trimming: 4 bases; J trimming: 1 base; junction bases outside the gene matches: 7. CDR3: CASSWGTGSTNTEAFF. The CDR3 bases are TGTGCCAGCAGTTGGGGGACAGGGTCAACGAACACTGAAGCTTTCTTT.

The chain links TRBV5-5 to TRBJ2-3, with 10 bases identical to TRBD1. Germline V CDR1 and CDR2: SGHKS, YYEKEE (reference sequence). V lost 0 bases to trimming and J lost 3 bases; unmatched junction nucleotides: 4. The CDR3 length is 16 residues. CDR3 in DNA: TGTGCCAGCAGCTTGGCCGGGACAGGGGTAACAGATACGCAGTATTTT. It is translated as CASSLAGTGVTDTQYF.

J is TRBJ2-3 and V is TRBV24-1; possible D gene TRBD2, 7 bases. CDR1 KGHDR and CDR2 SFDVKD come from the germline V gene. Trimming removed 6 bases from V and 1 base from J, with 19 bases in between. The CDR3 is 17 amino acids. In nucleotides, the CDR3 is TGTGCCACCAGTACTACCGGGGGGCCCGTCGGCACAGATACGCAGTATTTT. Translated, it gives CATSTTGGPVGTDTQYF.

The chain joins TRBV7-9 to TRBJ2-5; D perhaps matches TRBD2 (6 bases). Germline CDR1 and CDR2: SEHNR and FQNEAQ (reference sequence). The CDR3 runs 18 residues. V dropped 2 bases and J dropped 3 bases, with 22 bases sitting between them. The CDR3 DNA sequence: TGTGCCAGCAGCTTACCTCCGTTGGGGAGGAGGAAGGAAGAGACCCAGTACTTC. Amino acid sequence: CASSLPPLGRRKEETQYF.